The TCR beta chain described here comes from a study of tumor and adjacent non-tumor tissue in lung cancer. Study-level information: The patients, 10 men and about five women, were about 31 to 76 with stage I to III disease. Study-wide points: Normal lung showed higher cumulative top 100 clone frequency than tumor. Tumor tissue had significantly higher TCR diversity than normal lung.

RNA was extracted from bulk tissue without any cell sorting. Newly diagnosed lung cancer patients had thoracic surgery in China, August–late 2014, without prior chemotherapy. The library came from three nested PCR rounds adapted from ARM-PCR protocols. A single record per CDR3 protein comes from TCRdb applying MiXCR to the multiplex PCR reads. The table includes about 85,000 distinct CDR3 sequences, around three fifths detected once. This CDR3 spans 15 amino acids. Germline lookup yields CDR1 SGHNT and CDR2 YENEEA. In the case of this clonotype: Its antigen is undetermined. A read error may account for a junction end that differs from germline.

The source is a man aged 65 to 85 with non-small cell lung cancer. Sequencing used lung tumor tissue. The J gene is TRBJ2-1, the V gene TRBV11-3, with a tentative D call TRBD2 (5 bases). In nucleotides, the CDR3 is TGTACCAGCAGCTTAGATCGGGGAGCTGACAATGAGCAGTTCTTC. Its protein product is CTSSLDRGADNEQFF.